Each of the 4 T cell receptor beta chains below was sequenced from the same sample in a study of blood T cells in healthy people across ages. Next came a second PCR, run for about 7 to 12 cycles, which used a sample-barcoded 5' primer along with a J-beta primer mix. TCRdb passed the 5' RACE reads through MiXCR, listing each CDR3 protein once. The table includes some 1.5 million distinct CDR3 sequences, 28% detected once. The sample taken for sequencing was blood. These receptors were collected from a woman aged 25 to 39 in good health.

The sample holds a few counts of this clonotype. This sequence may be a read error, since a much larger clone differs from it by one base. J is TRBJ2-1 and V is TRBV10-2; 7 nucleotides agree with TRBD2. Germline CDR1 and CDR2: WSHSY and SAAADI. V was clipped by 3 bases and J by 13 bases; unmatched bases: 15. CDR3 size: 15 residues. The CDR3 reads CASSDFGSSGETQFF. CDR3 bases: TGCGCCAGCAGTGATTTCGGGTCTAGCGGAGAGACCCAGTTCTTC.

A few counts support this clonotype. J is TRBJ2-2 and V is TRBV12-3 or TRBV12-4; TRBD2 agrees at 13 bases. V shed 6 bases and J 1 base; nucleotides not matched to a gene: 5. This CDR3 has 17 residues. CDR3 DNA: TGTGCCAGCAGCCCGGGACTAGCGGGATTGAACACCGGGGAGCTGTTTTTT. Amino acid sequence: CASSPGLAGLNTGELFF.

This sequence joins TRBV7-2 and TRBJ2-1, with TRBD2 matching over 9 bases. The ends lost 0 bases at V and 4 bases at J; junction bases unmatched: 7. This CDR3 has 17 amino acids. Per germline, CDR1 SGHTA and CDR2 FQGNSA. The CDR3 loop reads CASSLAGGAGGYNEQFF. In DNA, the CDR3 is TGTGCCAGCAGCTTAGCAGGCGGAGCGGGGGGTTACAATGAGCAGTTCTTC.

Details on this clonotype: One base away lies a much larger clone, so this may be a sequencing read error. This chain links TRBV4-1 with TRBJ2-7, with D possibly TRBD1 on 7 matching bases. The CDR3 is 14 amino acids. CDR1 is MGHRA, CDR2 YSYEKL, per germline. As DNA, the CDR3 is TGCGCCAGCGGCCAAGGCGGGACAGTCTACGAGCAGTACTTC. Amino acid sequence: CASGQGGTVYEQYF.